This TCR beta chain was recorded in a study of blood T cell repertoires in COVID-19. As for the study in general: There were acute and convalescent COVID-19 samples, and they came from the United States, Italy and Spain. PBMCs, B-cell-depleted T cells, or T cells provided the cDNA or gDNA that made up the material.

As handled by the study authors: Amplification of reference gene primers was used by the study to estimate nucleated cell counts. The assay was immunoSEQ multiplex PCR, and TCRdb's table has in-frame clones only and misses some. V and J calls and clone size follow that table, whereas D and trimming were derived from the DNA. There are under 40,000 clones in the sample; around 87% occur only once, and around 15% lies in the top ten. Sequencing was performed on peripheral blood. This sequence was found in a man in his fifties or sixties with active COVID-19.

The CDR3 nucleotides are TGTGCCAGCAGCTTGGGGGAGGGATCGACTAATGAAAAACTGTTTTTT. Translated, it gives CASSLGEGSTNEKLFF. This chain connects TRBV5-4 to TRBJ1-4; no firm D call. CDR1 and CDR2 (germline): SGHNT, YYREEE (reference sequence). The CDR3 is 16 amino acids. V lost 0 bases, J lost 2 bases, and 11 bases lay in between.